The entry that follows covers one T cell receptor beta chain sequence. The antigen remains unidentified. The record originates from a study of regulatory and conventional T cells in RAG deficiency. Study-level points and caveats: Omenn patients showed >85% Treg-Tconv overlap and shorter CDR3 lengths.

The CDR3 spans 14 residues. Germline assignment: CDR1 MNHEY and CDR2 SMNVEV (reference sequence). Trimming took off 7 bases at V and 0 bases at J, with 12 bases between the two ends. The sorted conventional CD4+ T cells were CD25-low and CD127-high, with genomic DNA sequenced. The method was immunoSEQ multiplex PCR; TCRdb's version includes in-frame clones alone and lacks a portion of them. The profile covers 13,000 or so clones, with 85% to 95% appearing a single time and approximately 1% taken by the ten largest. The sample was also reused in another study, on regulatory T cells. That paper notes: Amplification used 52 TRBV primers and 13 TRBJ primers. Regulatory T cells showed the strongest V-J pair restriction and V/J gene skewing among patient repertoires.

Sequences were obtained from CD4+ effector T cells sorted from blood. The chain is built from TRBV27 and TRBJ1-1; tentative D call: TRBD1 (6 bases). This sequence originates from a human donor in good health. The CDR3 DNA sequence: TGTGCCAGCACCCCGGACAGATTGAACACTGAAGCTTTCTTT. Its protein is CASTPDRLNTEAFF.